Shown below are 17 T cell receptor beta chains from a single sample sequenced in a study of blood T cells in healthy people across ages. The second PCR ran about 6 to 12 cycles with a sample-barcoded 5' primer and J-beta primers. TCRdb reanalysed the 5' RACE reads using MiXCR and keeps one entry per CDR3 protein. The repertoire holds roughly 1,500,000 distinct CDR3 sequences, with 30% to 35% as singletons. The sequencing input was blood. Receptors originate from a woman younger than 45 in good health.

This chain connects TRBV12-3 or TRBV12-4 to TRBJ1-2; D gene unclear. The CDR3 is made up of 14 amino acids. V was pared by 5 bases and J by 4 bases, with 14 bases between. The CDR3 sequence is CASSPLKGGYGYTF. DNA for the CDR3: TGTGCCAGCAGTCCCCTCAAAGGCGGCTATGGCTACACCTTC.

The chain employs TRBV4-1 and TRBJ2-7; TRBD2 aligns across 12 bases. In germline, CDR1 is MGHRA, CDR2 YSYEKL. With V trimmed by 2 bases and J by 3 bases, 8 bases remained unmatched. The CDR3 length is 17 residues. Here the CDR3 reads CASSQNEGLAGFYEQYF. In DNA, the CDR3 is TGCGCCAGCAGCCAAAATGAGGGACTAGCGGGCTTCTACGAGCAGTACTTC.

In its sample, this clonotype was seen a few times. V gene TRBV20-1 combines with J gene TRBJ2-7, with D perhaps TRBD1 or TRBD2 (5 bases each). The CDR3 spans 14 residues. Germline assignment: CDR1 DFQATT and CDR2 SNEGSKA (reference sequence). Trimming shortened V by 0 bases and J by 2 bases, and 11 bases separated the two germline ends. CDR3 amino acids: CSARDGDVTYEQYF. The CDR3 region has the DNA TGCAGTGCTAGAGATGGGGACGTAACCTACGAGCAGTACTTC.

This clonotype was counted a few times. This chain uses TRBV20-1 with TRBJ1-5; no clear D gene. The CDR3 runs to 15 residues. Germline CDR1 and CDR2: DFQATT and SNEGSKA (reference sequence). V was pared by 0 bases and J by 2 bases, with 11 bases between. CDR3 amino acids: CSARDDQTGNQPQHF. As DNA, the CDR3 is TGCAGTGCTAGAGATGACCAGACCGGCAATCAGCCCCAGCATTTT.

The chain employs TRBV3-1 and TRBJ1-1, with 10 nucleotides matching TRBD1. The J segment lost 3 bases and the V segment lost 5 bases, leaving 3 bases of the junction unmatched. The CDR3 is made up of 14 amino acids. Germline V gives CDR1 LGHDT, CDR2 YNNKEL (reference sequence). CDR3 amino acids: CASSFGTGDTEAFF. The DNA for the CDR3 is TGTGCCAGCAGCTTCGGGACAGGGGACACTGAAGCTTTCTTT.

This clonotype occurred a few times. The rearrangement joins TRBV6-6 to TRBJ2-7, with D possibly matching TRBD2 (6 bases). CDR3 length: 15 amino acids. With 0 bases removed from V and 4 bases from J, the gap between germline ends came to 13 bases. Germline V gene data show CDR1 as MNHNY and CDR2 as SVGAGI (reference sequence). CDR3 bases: TGTGCCAGCAGTTACTCGAGGGAGGCGGTATACGAGCAGTACTTC. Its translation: CASSYSREAVYEQYF.

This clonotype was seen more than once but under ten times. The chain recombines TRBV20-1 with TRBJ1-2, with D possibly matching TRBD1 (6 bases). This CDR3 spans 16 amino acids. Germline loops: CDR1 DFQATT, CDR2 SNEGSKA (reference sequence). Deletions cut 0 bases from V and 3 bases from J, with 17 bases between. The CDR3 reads CSARDRSPEGDYGYTF. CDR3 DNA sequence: TGCAGTGCTAGAGATCGCAGTCCGGAGGGGGACTATGGCTACACCTTC.

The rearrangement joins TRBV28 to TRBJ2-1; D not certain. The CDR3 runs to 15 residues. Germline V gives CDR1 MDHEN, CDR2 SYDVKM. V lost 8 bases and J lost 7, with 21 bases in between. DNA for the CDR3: TGTGCCAGCGCCTCCCCGGCCAGGATGGTGAATGAGCAGTTCTTC. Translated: CASASPARMVNEQFF.

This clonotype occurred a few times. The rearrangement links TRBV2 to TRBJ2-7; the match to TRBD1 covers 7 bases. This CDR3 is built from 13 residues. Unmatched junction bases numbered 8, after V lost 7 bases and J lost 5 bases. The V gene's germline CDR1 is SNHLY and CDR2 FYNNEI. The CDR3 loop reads CASKETGSNEQYF. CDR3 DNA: TGTGCCAGCAAGGAGACAGGGTCAAACGAGCAGTACTTC.

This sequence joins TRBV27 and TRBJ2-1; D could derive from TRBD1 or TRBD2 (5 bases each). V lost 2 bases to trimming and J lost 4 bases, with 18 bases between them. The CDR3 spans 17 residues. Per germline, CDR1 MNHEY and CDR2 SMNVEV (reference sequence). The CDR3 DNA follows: TGTGCCAGCAGTTTAAGCTTTGGGGGTAACCGATACAATGAGCAGTTCTTC. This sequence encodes CASSLSFGGNRYNEQFF.

The CDR3: CASSLGRTKGLNQPQHF. CDR3 nucleotide sequence: TGTGCCAGCAGTTTAGGTCGGACTAAGGGGCTCAATCAGCCCCAGCATTTT. V gene TRBV12-3 or TRBV12-4 combines with J gene TRBJ1-5, with a possible D match to TRBD1 (5 bases). Trimming cost V 1 base and J 3 bases, with 16 bases left between them. This CDR3 has 17 residues.

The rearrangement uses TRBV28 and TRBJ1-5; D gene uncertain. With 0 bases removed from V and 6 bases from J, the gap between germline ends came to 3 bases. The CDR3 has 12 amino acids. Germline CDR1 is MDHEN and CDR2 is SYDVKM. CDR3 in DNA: TGTGCCAGCAGTTTATGGGCTCAGCCCCAGCATTTT. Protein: CASSLWAQPQHF.

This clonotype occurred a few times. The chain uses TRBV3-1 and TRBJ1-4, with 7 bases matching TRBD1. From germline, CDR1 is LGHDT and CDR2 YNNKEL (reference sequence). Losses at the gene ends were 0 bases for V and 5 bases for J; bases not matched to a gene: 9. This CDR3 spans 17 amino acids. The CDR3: CASSQDGRTGENEKLFF. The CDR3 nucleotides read TGTGCCAGCAGCCAAGATGGTCGGACAGGCGAGAATGAAAAACTGTTTTTT.

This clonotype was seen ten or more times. The DNA for the CDR3 is TGCGCCAGCAGCCCCCCGTCGAACGAGCAGTACTTC. This sequence encodes CASSPPSNEQYF. The J gene is TRBJ2-7, the V gene TRBV5-1; D is unresolved. This CDR3 has 12 residues. Germline V gives CDR1 SGHRS, CDR2 YFSETQ. The germline V and J ends were trimmed by 4 bases and 5 bases, with 10 bases remaining between them.

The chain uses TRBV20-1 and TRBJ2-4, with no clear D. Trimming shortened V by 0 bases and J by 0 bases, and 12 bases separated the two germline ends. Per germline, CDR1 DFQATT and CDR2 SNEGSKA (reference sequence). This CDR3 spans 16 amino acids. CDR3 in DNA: TGCAGTGCTAGAGAGATTGGAAGTTTAGCCAAAAACATTCAGTACTTC. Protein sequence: CSAREIGSLAKNIQYF.

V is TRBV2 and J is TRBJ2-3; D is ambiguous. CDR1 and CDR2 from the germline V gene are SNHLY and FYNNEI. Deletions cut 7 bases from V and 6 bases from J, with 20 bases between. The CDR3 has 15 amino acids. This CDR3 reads CASIRTLLRTDTQYF. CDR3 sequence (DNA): TGTGCCAGCATTCGAACCTTGCTAAGGACCGATACGCAGTATTTT.

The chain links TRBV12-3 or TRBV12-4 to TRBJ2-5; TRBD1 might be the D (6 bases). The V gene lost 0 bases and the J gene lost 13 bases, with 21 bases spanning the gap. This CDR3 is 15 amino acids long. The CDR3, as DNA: TGTGCCAGCAGTTTAGCGTCACAGGGTGGGACCCCCGTGTACTTC. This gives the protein CASSLASQGGTPVYF.